Here is one T cell receptor beta chain with its context. V was clipped by 6 bases and J by 11 bases; unmatched bases: 9. The CDR3 has 15 residues. Germline CDR1 and CDR2: MNHEY and SVGAGI. This table comes from immunoSEQ multiplex PCR, and its TCRdb copy is limited to in-frame clones, with some not included. The table records 54,000 or so clones, roughly 95% of them present only once. These data belong to a study of T cell changes during pregnancy in multiple sclerosis. This sequence joins TRBV6-5 and TRBJ2-3; 15 bases align to TRBD2. The sequence was collected from a female donor with multiple sclerosis, enrolled in a pregnancy study. Sample: CD4+ T cells from peripheral blood mononuclear cells, taken before pregnancy. The chain's CDR3 is CASRIWTSGRAEQYF. The CDR3 nucleotides are TGTGCCAGCAGAATCTGGACTAGCGGGAGGGCCGAGCAGTATTTT.